Listed below are T cell receptor beta chains from one sample, sequenced in a study of cytomegalovirus exposure and HLA in healthy donors. Clones were read by immunoSEQ multiplex PCR, and TCRdb kept only the in-frame ones, dropping some. The table shows 150,000 or so clones, with approximately 82% occurring only once. Sequencing was done on a sample of PBMCs. The receptor set was obtained from a woman in her forties in good health and CMV-seropositive. The CDR3 runs from the conserved cysteine through the conserved F or W. D genes are given only for firm matches. The size field is filled for only some rows; it gives once, few, many or a size class.

j_gene	d_gene	abundance	v_gene	CDR3nt	CDR3aa
TRBJ2-1	TRBD2	.	TRBV6-5	TGTGCCAGCAGTTTATCGACTAGCGGGAGATTCGGTGAGCAGTTCTTC	CASSLSTSGRFGEQFF
TRBJ1-1	.	.	TRBV9	TGTGCCAGCAGCGTAATAATGAACACTGAAGCTTTCTTT	CASSVIMNTEAFF
TRBJ2-5	TRBD1	once	TRBV6-5	TGTGCCAGCAGTTACAACAGGGGGCTGGGAGAGACCCAGTACTTC	CASSYNRGLGETQYF
TRBJ2-1	.	.	TRBV29-1	TGCAGCGTTGGTGGGGTCCGGGGTAAGGATGCCAATGAGCAGTTCTTC	CSVGGVRGKDANEQFF
TRBJ1-1	.	.	TRBV29-1	TGCAGCGTTGAACAGGGTATGAACACTGAAGCTTTCTTT	CSVEQGMNTEAFF
TRBJ1-5	.	.	TRBV18	TGTGCCAGCTCACCGCAGGGCCGGAATCAGCCCCAGCATTTT	CASSPQGRNQPQHF
TRBJ2-7	.	.	TRBV27	TGTGCCAGCAGTTTAGGGGACTTCAGCGGCGAGCAGTACTTC	CASSLGDFSGEQYF
TRBJ1-1	TRBD1	.	TRBV5-1	TGCGCCAGCAGCACAACAGGGGTTGGCACTGAAGCTTTCTTT	CASSTTGVGTEAFF
TRBJ1-4	TRBD1	once	TRBV7-9	TGTGCCAGCAGCTTAGCAGGGGGCGGCGAGGAAAAACTGTTTTTT	CASSLAGGGEEKLFF
TRBJ1-5	.	.	TRBV10-2	TGCGCCAGCAGTATATCGGATCAGCCCCAGCATTTT	CASSISDQPQHF
TRBJ2-1	TRBD2	few	TRBV9	TGTGCCAGCAGCGTAGGGGCGGGAGGCGGGAATGAGCAGTTCTTC	CASSVGAGGGNEQFF
TRBJ2-7	TRBD1	.	TRBV7-9	TGTGCCAGCACACTTACCGGGACAGGATTCAACGAGCAGTACTTC	CASTLTGTGFNEQYF
TRBJ2-2	.	.	TRBV30	TGTGCCTGGAGTAGCGGGTCCGGGGAGCTGTTTTTT	CAWSSGSGELFF
TRBJ2-7	TRBD2	.	TRBV7-9	TGTGCCACCGACCCAGCGGGGCTAGCGGGCACCTACGAGCAGTACTTC	CATDPAGLAGTYEQYF
TRBJ2-7	.	.	TRBV11-2	TGTGCCAGCAGCTTAGATCGTCCAGTCTCCTACGAGCAGTACTTC	CASSLDRPVSYEQYF
TRBJ2-1	.	.	TRBV7-3	TGTGCCAGCAGCTTAGCAGGAGGCGCCTACAATGAGCAGTTCTTC	CASSLAGGAYNEQFF
TRBJ2-3	TRBD2	.	TRBV5-1	TGCGCTAGCAGCTTGGTGGGCGGGAGCCCAGATACGCAGTATTTT	CASSLVGGSPDTQYF
TRBJ1-2	TRBD1	.	TRBV7-9	TGTGCCAGCAGCCGGGGACAGCACTATGGCTACACCTTC	CASSRGQHYGYTF
TRBJ2-1	.	.	TRBV15	TGTGCCACCAGCAGAGACACGGGAGTTTTGAGAGATGAGCAGTTCTTC	CATSRDTGVLRDEQFF
TRBJ2-1	TRBD2	.	TRBV6-1	TGTGCCAGCAGTGAACGCACTAGCGGGGATTACAATGAGCAGTTCTTC	CASSERTSGDYNEQFF
TRBJ1-4	TRBD1	.	TRBV9	TGTGCCAGCAGCGTATGGACAGGGGGTGGTACAACTGAAACTAATGAAAAACTGTTTTTT	CASSVWTGGGTTETNEKLFF
TRBJ2-7	.	few	TRBV1	TGCACCAGCAGCCAAGATCAGGTGGTGTTGGAGCAGTACTTC	CTSSQDQVVLEQYF
TRBJ2-7	TRBD2	few	TRBV6-4	TGTGCCAGCAGTGACTCCTGGACTAGCGGGAGGCGAACCTACGAGCAGTACTTC	CASSDSWTSGRRTYEQYF
TRBJ2-7	.	.	TRBV13	TGTGCCAGCAGCTTAGGCGTCACCCCCGTCAGCGAGCAGTACTTC	CASSLGVTPVSEQYF
TRBJ1-2	.	.	TRBV29-1	TGCAGCGTTGAAAAAGTTCTTGAGGGTGATGGCTACACCTTC	CSVEKVLEGDGYTF
TRBJ2-1	.	.	TRBV6-5	TGTGCCAGCAGTTACTCGAGGCTAGCGCCTCACAATGAGCAGTTCTTC	CASSYSRLAPHNEQFF
TRBJ1-1	.	.	TRBV7-8	TGTGCCAGCAGCTTCGCGGGACGCGGTCACACTGAAGCTTTCTTT	CASSFAGRGHTEAFF
TRBJ2-3	TRBD2	.	TRBV11-3	TGTGCCAGCAGCCCGGGACTAGCGGGAGGACACTCAGATACGCAGTATTTT	CASSPGLAGGHSDTQYF
TRBJ2-5	TRBD2	few	TRBV4-2	TGTGCCAGCAGCCGATTAGCGGGAGGGCCTGGAGAGACCCAGTACTTC	CASSRLAGGPGETQYF
TRBJ2-7	TRBD1	.	TRBV6-5	TGTGCCAGCAGTCGGGACAGGGGGCGCCACAGCGAGCAGTACTTC	CASSRDRGRHSEQYF
TRBJ1-1	.	.	TRBV6-5	TGTGCCAGCAGTCCCACAGGGTTCCCTGAAGCTTTCTTT	CASSPTGFPEAFF
TRBJ1-2	.	.	TRBV10-2	TGCGCCAGCAGTGACCCCTTTGGAGCGGGCGGGGGCTATGGCTACACCTTC	CASSDPFGAGGGYGYTF
TRBJ2-5	TRBD2	.	TRBV7-7	TGTGCTAGCAGCGAGGGAGGGCGGGGCCAAGAGACCCAGTACTTC	CASSEGGRGQETQYF
TRBJ1-2	.	.	TRBV28	TGTGCCAGCAGTATCCCGGGGGGGAGGGCTAACTATGGCTACACCTTC	CASSIPGGRANYGYTF
TRBJ2-1	TRBD1	.	TRBV30	TGTGCCTGGAGTCCCAGGGGGTGGGACAGGGCGTTCTTC	CAWSPRGWDRAFF
TRBJ1-1	TRBD1	.	TRBV11-2	TGTGCCAGCAGCTTAGTAGGGACTCCGGGACAGGGGATGAACACTGAAGCTTTCTTT	CASSLVGTPGQGMNTEAFF
TRBJ1-2	.	.	TRBV28	TGTGCCAGCAGTTTTGAGGGAGACTATGGCTACACCTTC	CASSFEGDYGYTF
TRBJ2-3	.	once	TRBV5-1	TGCGCCAGCAGCGGAACTCCGGACAGCCGCACAGATACGCAGTATTTT	CASSGTPDSRTDTQYF
TRBJ2-7	TRBD2	.	TRBV7-6	TGTGCCAGCAGCAAGACTAGCGGGAAGGCGGCGGACGAGCAGTACTTC	CASSKTSGKAADEQYF
TRBJ2-1	TRBD2	.	TRBV2	TGTGCCAGCAGTCGTAGCGGGAGGGTTGGAGAAGACAATGAGCAGTTCTTC	CASSRSGRVGEDNEQFF
TRBJ2-6	.	.	TRBV28	TGTGCCAGCAGCTCACAGTGGACTGGGGCCAACGTCCTGACTTTC	CASSSQWTGANVLTF
TRBJ2-1	TRBD2	.	TRBV27	TGTGCCAGCAAATCTAGCGGGGCGTACAATGAGCAGTTCTTC	CASKSSGAYNEQFF
TRBJ2-7	.	.	TRBV4-1	TGCGCCAGCAGCCCCCTTGCCAGGGAAGGGCCTACCTACGAGCAGTACTTC	CASSPLAREGPTYEQYF
TRBJ1-1	.	.	TRBV30	TGTGCCTGGACAGGGCAGGCAAACACTGAAGCTTTCTTT	CAWTGQANTEAFF
TRBJ2-5	.	.	TRBV15	TGTGCCACCAGCAGAGGGACTGGAGAAGAGACCCAGTACTTC	CATSRGTGEETQYF
TRBJ1-1	.	.	TRBV30	TGTGCCTGGACCCGGGGGTCCACTGAAGCTTTCTTT	CAWTRGSTEAFF
TRBJ1-3	.	.	TRBV18	TGTGCCAGCTCACAGGACAGTGGAAACACCATATATTTT	CASSQDSGNTIYF
TRBJ1-2	.	.	TRBV11-2	TGTGCCAGCAGCTTAGATGGGGGGGACGGATCCTATGGCTACACCTTC	CASSLDGGDGSYGYTF
TRBJ1-5	.	once	TRBV27	TGTGCCAGCAGTTTGCGCCCCAGGGGAGATCAGCCCCAGCATTTT	CASSLRPRGDQPQHF
TRBJ1-3	TRBD1	once	TRBV30	TGTGCCTGGAGGGACAGGCTAAACTCTGGAAACACCATATATTTT	CAWRDRLNSGNTIYF
TRBJ2-1	.	.	TRBV7-2	TGTGCCAGCAGCAGAGGGGGGACAGAAAGCAATGAGCAGTTCTTC	CASSRGGTESNEQFF
TRBJ1-2	.	.	TRBV5-1	TGCGCCAGCAGCTTGTGGTCGGGGAACTATGGCTACACCTTC	CASSLWSGNYGYTF
TRBJ2-7	.	.	TRBV9	TGTGCCAGCAGCGTAGTTGGAGGAAAGGTAATCTACGAGCAGTACTTC	CASSVVGGKVIYEQYF
TRBJ2-2	TRBD2	.	TRBV2	TGTGCCAGCAGGAGACTAGCGGGAGTGACGGGGGGGGAGCTGTTTTTT	CASRRLAGVTGGELFF